This T cell receptor beta chain derives from a study of T cell changes during pregnancy in multiple sclerosis. The data were produced by immunoSEQ multiplex PCR, yet TCRdb's version contains in-frame clones alone and is incomplete. The profile shows 41,000 or so clones, 90% of them singletons. Here the sequenced sample was CD8+ T cells from peripheral blood mononuclear cells, taken in the third trimester of pregnancy. The source is a female donor with multiple sclerosis, enrolled in a pregnancy study.

This CDR3 reads CASSFSGGAADTQYF. CDR3 coding DNA: TGTGCCAGCAGCTTTAGCGGGGGGGCGGCAGATACGCAGTATTTT. The chain combines TRBV5-8 with TRBJ2-3, with 11 bases that match TRBD2. The CDR3 covers 15 residues. Looked up from germline, CDR1 is SGHTS and CDR2 is YDEGEE. V was pared by 2 bases and J by 4 bases, with 3 bases of the junction left unmatched.